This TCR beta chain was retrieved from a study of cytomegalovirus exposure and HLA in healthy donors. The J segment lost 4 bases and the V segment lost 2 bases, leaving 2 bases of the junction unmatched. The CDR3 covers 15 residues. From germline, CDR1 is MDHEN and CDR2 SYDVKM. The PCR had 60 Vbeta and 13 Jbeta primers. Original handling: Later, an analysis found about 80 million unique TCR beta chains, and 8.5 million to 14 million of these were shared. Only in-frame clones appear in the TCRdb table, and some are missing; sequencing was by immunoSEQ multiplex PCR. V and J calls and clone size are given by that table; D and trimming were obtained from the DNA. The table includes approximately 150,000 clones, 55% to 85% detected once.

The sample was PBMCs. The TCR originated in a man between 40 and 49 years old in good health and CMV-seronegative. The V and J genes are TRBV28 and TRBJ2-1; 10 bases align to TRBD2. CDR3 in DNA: TGTGCCAGCAGTTTAGGGACTAGCGAGTACAATGAGCAGTTCTTC. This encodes CASSLGTSEYNEQFF.